This TCR beta chain was sequenced during a study of blood T cell repertoires in COVID-19. The overall study: Samples of COVID-19 (acute and convalescent) were obtained from the United States, Italy and Spain. PBMCs, B-cell-depleted T cells, or T cells were the source of the cDNA or gDNA that made up the material.

This CDR3 has 17 amino acids. Trimming pared 0 bases from V and 0 bases from J, leaving 12 bases between. Per germline, CDR1 MGHRA and CDR2 YSYEKL. Sequencing was performed with immunoSEQ multiplex PCR; in TCRdb, only in-frame clones are kept and a portion is missing. The sample gives around 250,000 clones, over 80% of which show up once; roughly 1.4% is in the top ten. This TCR derives from a woman aged 40 to 49 who had recovered from COVID-19. The genes are TRBV4-1 and TRBJ1-3; D possibly corresponds to TRBD1 (6 bases). Sequenced input: peripheral blood. This CDR3 is CASSQDLRQDSGNTIYF. The CDR3 region has the DNA TGCGCCAGCAGCCAAGATCTGCGACAGGACTCTGGAAACACCATATATTTT.